These T cell receptor beta chains were read from a single sample in a study of blood T cell repertoires in COVID-19. Profiled with immunoSEQ multiplex PCR; TCRdb holds only in-frame clones, not every one. The sample holds about 190,000 clones, 80% to 90% seen once. The sample taken for sequencing was peripheral blood. Source of these receptors: a man younger than 40 with acute or convalescent COVID-19. Both conserved end residues are part of each CDR3.

v_call cdr3_aa
TRBV5-1 CASSPGQGNSPLHF
TRBV25-1 CASSVPGWSHEQYF
TRBV6-1 CASSSQGNQPQHF
TRBV5-1 CASSLEGGGWKNIQYF
TRBV4-1 CASSPTEQIAKNIQYF
TRBV4-1 CASSQDGRGHSTDTQYF
TRBV15 CATSSGTPERYGYTF
TRBV2 CASRGPGEVIIGNQPQHF
TRBV7-9 CASSSISYEQYF
TRBV4-1 CASSFLDSNNQPQHF
TRBV30 CAWSSTGAGNTIYF
TRBV29-1 CSVGFGTGVGYTF
TRBV6-6 CASSNFGELFF
TRBV25-1 CASSEYTRESPDTQYF
TRBV10-3 CAISTQQGASGYTF
TRBV7-2 CASSLSGEGGYTF
TRBV28 CASSLSREQYF
TRBV24-1 CATSDRPSGQRKGGYTDTQYF
TRBV7-9 CASSSRDRMNTEAFF
TRBV6-5 CASKTNRNTEAFF
TRBV5-1 CASSRGRETGLKAFF
TRBV30 CAWKKFRVPQGTEAFF
TRBV6-5 CASSTNRKSREAFF
TRBV25-1 CASRGTSGSYEQYF
TRBV13 CASRLAGDPENPTDTQYF
TRBV15 CATREKGNGGELFF
TRBV18 CASSPQLEGNTIYF
TRBV6-2/TRBV6-3 CASNPSGSHGYNEQFF
TRBV11-2 CASSLRPRTVGLGSEQFF